The 27 T cell receptor beta chains listed next were all sequenced from one sample in a study of cytomegalovirus exposure and HLA in healthy donors (dated by TCRdb to about 2017). The library was prepared using the immunoSEQ multiplex PCR assay. A mixture of 60 forward primers for TCR Vbeta segments and 13 reverse primers for TCR Jbeta segments was used in the multiplex PCR. This immuneACCESS table, as held by TCRdb, lists in-frame sequences with V and J called but not all clones. Of the missing ones, under half trace to an unresolved V gene in checked studies; the others have no known cause. For this sample the table gives 160,000 or so clones, of which around 76% were detected only once. The ten largest clones capture 1.5% to 1.7% of the sample. Material: PBMCs. Receptor source: a man between 40 and 49 years old in good health and CMV-seronegative.

The J gene is TRBJ1-2, the V gene TRBV18; 10 nucleotides line up with TRBD1. The CDR3 totals 15 residues. Looked up from germline, CDR1 is KGHSH and CDR2 is LQKENI. Trimming removed 3 bases from V and 6 bases from J; junction bases left unmatched: 7. The CDR3 protein is CASSPDWDRGHGYTF. The CDR3, as DNA: TGTGCCAGCTCACCCGACTGGGACAGGGGACATGGCTACACCTTC.

The chain's CDR3 is CASSESNRAAEQYV. CDR3 DNA sequence: TGTGCCAGCAGTGAATCTAACAGGGCGGCCGAGCAGTACGTC. The rearrangement uses TRBV2 and TRBJ2-7; TRBD1 might be the D (6 bases). Trimming cost V 2 bases and J 6 bases, with 14 bases left between them. Germline V CDR1 and CDR2: SNHLY, FYNNEI. The CDR3 consists of 14 residues.

The CDR3 region has the DNA TGTGCCAGCAGTACAGGGGGAAGCCAAGAGACCCAGTACTTC. It encodes CASSTGGSQETQYF. This chain links TRBV5-4 with TRBJ2-5; TRBD1 matches at 8 bases. J gave up 1 base and V 5 bases, and 4 bases lay outside the gene matches. CDR1 is SGHNT and CDR2 is YYREEE in the germline V gene (reference sequence). The CDR3 totals 14 residues.

V gene TRBV9 combines with J gene TRBJ2-1; 10 nucleotides agree with TRBD2. The germline CDR1 and CDR2 sequences are SGDLS and YYNGEE. The trim removed 3 bases at V and 8 bases at J, leaving 5 bases unmatched. There are 14 residues in the CDR3. CDR3 bases: TGTGCCAGCAGCGCCCTAGCGGGAGCTTATGAGCAGTTCTTC. Protein: CASSALAGAYEQFF. Full variable domain (remainder filled in from reference TRBV9 and TRBJ2-1): DSGVTQTPKHLITATGQRVTLRCSPRSGDLSVYWYQQSLDQGLQFLIQYYNGEERAKGNILERFSAQQFPDLHSELNLSSLELGDSALYFCASSALAGAYEQFFGPGTRLTVL.

The V gene is TRBV19, the J gene TRBJ1-1; 7 bases match TRBD1. J lost 0 bases, V lost 9 bases, and 10 bases had no gene match. CDR1 and CDR2 (germline): LNHDA, SQIVND (reference sequence). The CDR3 loop spans 15 amino acids. The CDR3 bases are TGTGCCAGCCGGGACAGCCACGTTATGAACACTGAAGCTTTCTTT. Amino acid sequence: CASRDSHVMNTEAFF.

The CDR3 region has the DNA TGTGCCAGCAGCGTGGAGGATAGCAATCAGCCCCAGCATTTT. Residues: CASSVEDSNQPQHF. The chain joins TRBV9 to TRBJ1-5; D ambiguous. The CDR3 runs to 14 residues. Trimming shortened V by 2 bases and J by 0 bases, and 6 bases separated the two germline ends. The germline CDR1 and CDR2 sequences are SGDLS and YYNGEE.

J is TRBJ2-5 and V is TRBV9; TRBD2 is a possible D gene (5 bases). The germline gives CDR1 SGDLS, CDR2 YYNGEE. There are 14 residues in the CDR3. Trimming took off 3 bases at V and 1 base at J, with 10 bases between the two ends. The CDR3 protein is CASSAGSAQETQYF. The CDR3 nucleotides are TGTGCCAGCAGCGCCGGTAGCGCCCAAGAGACCCAGTACTTC.

This chain connects TRBV9 to TRBJ2-3; perhaps TRBD1 as D (5 bases). Trimming left V 4 bases short and J 0 bases short, with 15 bases between. This CDR3 is built from 16 residues. CDR1 and CDR2 (germline): SGDLS, YYNGEE. CDR3 nucleotides: TGTGCCAGCAGCCGAAATCAGGGAACTAGCACAGATACGCAGTATTTT. It encodes CASSRNQGTSTDTQYF.

The chain employs TRBV6-5 and TRBJ2-7; D is perhaps TRBD2 (6 bases). The CDR3 length is 14 residues. Germline assignment: CDR1 MNHEY and CDR2 SVGAGI. This CDR3 reads CVSRRARTSYEQYF. CDR3 nucleotides: TGTGTCTCCCGGAGGGCCAGGACGTCCTACGAGCAGTACTTC.

This chain joins TRBV2 and TRBJ1-5; D is perhaps TRBD1 (6 bases). This CDR3 comprises 13 residues. Germline V gives CDR1 SNHLY, CDR2 FYNNEI. V gave up 8 bases and J gave up 3 bases, with 11 bases separating them. This CDR3 reads CASDRQVNQPQHF. As DNA, the CDR3 is TGTGCCAGCGATCGACAGGTCAATCAGCCCCAGCATTTT.

This chain joins TRBV6-1 and TRBJ1-1; D may be TRBD1 (6 bases). V lost 5 bases and J lost 3, with 13 bases in between. Germline lookup yields CDR1 MNHNS and CDR2 SASEGT. The CDR3 sequence is 14 residues long. The CDR3 DNA sequence: TGTGCCAGCAGTAACAGGGTTGAGGACACTGAAGCTTTCTTT. Translated, it gives CASSNRVEDTEAFF.

The chain joins TRBV2 to TRBJ1-5; 10 bases line up with TRBD1. This CDR3 region has 15 residues. V dropped 2 bases and J dropped 6; count of bases not matched to a gene: 4. Germline values: CDR1 SNHLY, CDR2 FYNNEI. DNA of the CDR3: TGTGCCAGCAGTGAAAGGGACAGGGGTAGTCAGCCCCAGCATTTT. It yields the protein CASSERDRGSQPQHF.

The rearrangement joins TRBV9 to TRBJ2-7; D gene unclear. V was shortened by 0 bases and J by 3 bases, with 10 bases between the two germline ends. CDR1 is SGDLS, CDR2 YYNGEE, per germline. CDR3 length: 14 amino acids. The CDR3 loop is CASSVAGSNYEQYF. The CDR3, as DNA: TGTGCCAGCAGCGTAGCTGGCTCAAACTACGAGCAGTACTTC. Filled out from reference TRBV9 and TRBJ2-7, the complete variable domain reads DSGVTQTPKHLITATGQRVTLRCSPRSGDLSVYWYQQSLDQGLQFLIQYYNGEERAKGNILERFSAQQFPDLHSELNLSSLELGDSALYFCASSVAGSNYEQYFGPGTRLTVT.

In its sample, this clone was seen a few times. This chain joins TRBV9 and TRBJ2-1; 8 bases are a match to TRBD2. Germline V gives CDR1 SGDLS, CDR2 YYNGEE. V shed 2 bases and J 6 bases; nucleotides not matched to a gene: 22. The CDR3 has 20 amino acids. The CDR3 protein is CASSVETGLAGLRQGNEQFF. In DNA form, the CDR3 reads TGTGCCAGCAGCGTGGAAACGGGGCTAGCGGGCCTCCGCCAGGGCAATGAGCAGTTCTTC.

The chain links TRBV2 to TRBJ2-3; perhaps TRBD2 as D (6 bases). The length of the CDR3 is 15 residues. V was cut by 2 bases and J by 2 bases, with 11 bases left in between. Germline V gene data show CDR1 as SNHLY and CDR2 as FYNNEI. Written as DNA, the CDR3 is TGTGCCAGCAGTGAATTCGGGACTGACACAGATACGCAGTATTTT. Its protein is CASSEFGTDTDTQYF.

V and J are TRBV7-2 and TRBJ1-1; D is unresolved. This CDR3 has 15 amino acids. V was shortened by 0 bases and J by 5 bases, with 13 bases between the two germline ends. From germline, CDR1 is SGHTA and CDR2 FQGNSA. CDR3: CASSLAVNSGTEAFF. CDR3 coding DNA: TGTGCCAGCAGCTTAGCGGTCAACAGTGGTACTGAAGCTTTCTTT.

The genes are TRBV5-5 and TRBJ1-1, with a tentative D call TRBD1 (6 bases). V shed 2 bases and J shed 5 bases, with 7 bases lying between them. The CDR3 spans 12 residues. The germline V gene has CDR1 SGHKS and CDR2 YYEKEE (reference sequence). CDR3 DNA sequence: TGTGCCAGCAGCTTCAGGGGAACTGAAGCTTTCTTT. This encodes CASSFRGTEAFF.

This CDR3 reads CASSQGNHEQYV. The CDR3 nucleotides read TGTGCCAGCAGTCAGGGGAATCACGAGCAGTACGTC. The rearrangement joins TRBV28 to TRBJ2-7, with D perhaps TRBD1 (6 bases). This CDR3 is 12 amino acids long. The ends were cut back, 5 bases at V and 5 bases at J, with 10 bases in the middle. Germline CDR1 and CDR2: MDHEN and SYDVKM.

This clone has only one observation. This sequence joins TRBV5-5 and TRBJ2-7; 7 bases align to TRBD2. V dropped 1 base and J dropped 0; count of bases not matched to a gene: 13. This CDR3 contains 18 residues. Germline V gene lookup returns CDR1 SGHKS and CDR2 YYEKEE (reference sequence). In nucleotides, the CDR3 is TGTGCCAGCAGCTTGTCGGCTAGCGGAGCTCAAAGCTCCTACGAGCAGTACTTC. It encodes CASSLSASGAQSSYEQYF.

The rearrangement joins TRBV19 to TRBJ2-1; a possible D gene is TRBD1 (6 bases). Deletions cut 1 base from V and 5 bases from J, with 12 bases between. The germline V gene has CDR1 LNHDA and CDR2 SQIVND (reference sequence). CDR3 size: 15 residues. The CDR3 sequence is CASSIGSRGHNEQFF. Written as DNA, the CDR3 is TGTGCCAGTAGTATAGGTAGCAGGGGACACAATGAGCAGTTCTTC.

This clone showed up just a few times. The chain has TRBV6-5 and TRBJ2-1; TRBD2 matches at 9 bases. V lost 2 bases, J lost 5 bases, and 4 bases stayed unmatched. CDR3 length: 15 amino acids. Looked up from germline, CDR1 is MNHEY and CDR2 is SVGAGI. The CDR3 sequence is CASSYGTSIDNEQFF. CDR3 in DNA: TGTGCCAGCAGTTACGGGACTAGCATCGACAATGAGCAGTTCTTC.

The rearrangement links TRBV27 to TRBJ1-4; weak D call: TRBD1 (6 bases). Germline lookup yields CDR1 MNHEY and CDR2 SMNVEV (reference sequence). The CDR3 runs to 14 residues. V lost 4 bases to trimming and J lost 4 bases, with 10 bases between them. The CDR3, as DNA: TGTGCCAGCAGTTCCCGACAGGTTAATGAAAAACTGTTTTTT. Its protein product is CASSSRQVNEKLFF.

This clone was seen more than once but under ten times. V is TRBV5-1 and J is TRBJ2-5; 9 nucleotides agree with TRBD2. The CDR3 sequence is 14 residues long. V lost 0 bases, J lost 3 bases, and 0 bases stayed unmatched. The germline gives CDR1 SGHRS, CDR2 YFSETQ. CDR3 DNA: TGCGCCAGCAGCTTGGCTAGCGGGAAAGAGACCCAGTACTTC. Its protein is CASSLASGKETQYF.

The chain links TRBV27 to TRBJ1-5; D call uncertain. This CDR3 spans 14 amino acids. CDR1 and CDR2 from the germline V gene are MNHEY and SMNVEV (reference sequence). V was clipped by 8 bases and J by 1 base, with 12 bases between them. This chain's CDR3 is CASRGGPSNQPQHF. CDR3 nucleotide sequence: TGTGCCAGCCGGGGAGGCCCCAGCAATCAGCCCCAGCATTTT.

This clone was observed a handful of times. V gene TRBV5-6 combines with J gene TRBJ1-1, with D hard to call. The germline gives CDR1 SGHDT, CDR2 YYEEEE. Deletions cut 0 bases from V and 7 bases from J, with 4 bases between. The CDR3 extends over 11 amino acids. In DNA form, the CDR3 reads TGTGCCAGCAGCTTGGCGAGTGAAGCTTTCTTT. Translated, it gives CASSLASEAFF.

The chain recombines TRBV28 with TRBJ1-5; D may be TRBD1 (5 bases). The CDR3 covers 13 residues. CDR1 and CDR2 (germline): MDHEN, SYDVKM. Trimming cost V 11 bases and J 5 bases, with 16 bases left between them. CDR3 in DNA: TGTGCCGCCTCCGACAGTTTCGATCAGCCCCAGCATTTT. This translates into CAASDSFDQPQHF.

The chain joins TRBV27 to TRBJ2-1; D unclear. The V end lost 4 bases, the J end lost 6 bases, and 10 bases lay between the germline ends. CDR3 length: 13 amino acids. Germline CDR1 MNHEY, CDR2 SMNVEV (reference sequence). The CDR3, as DNA: TGTGCCAGCAGTTCGACTTACTCCAATGAGCAGTTCTTC. Residues: CASSSTYSNEQFF.